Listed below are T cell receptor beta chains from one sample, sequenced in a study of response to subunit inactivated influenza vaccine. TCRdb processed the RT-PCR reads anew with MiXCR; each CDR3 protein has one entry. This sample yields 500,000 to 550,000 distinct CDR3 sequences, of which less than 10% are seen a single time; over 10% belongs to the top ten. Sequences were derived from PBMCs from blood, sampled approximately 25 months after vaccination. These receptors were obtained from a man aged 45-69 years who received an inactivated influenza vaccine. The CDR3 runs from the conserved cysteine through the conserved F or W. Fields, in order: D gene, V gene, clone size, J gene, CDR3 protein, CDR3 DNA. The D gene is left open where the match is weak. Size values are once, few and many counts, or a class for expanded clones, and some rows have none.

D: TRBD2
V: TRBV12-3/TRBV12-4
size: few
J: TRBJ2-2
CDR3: CASSLSGGHHTGELFF
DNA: TGTGCCAGCAGTTTGTCGGGGGGGCACCACACCGGGGAGCTGTTTTTT

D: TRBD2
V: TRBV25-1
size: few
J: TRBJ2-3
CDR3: CASSSSGSEDTQYF
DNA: TGTGCCAGCAGTTCTAGCGGGAGCGAAGATACGCAGTATTTT

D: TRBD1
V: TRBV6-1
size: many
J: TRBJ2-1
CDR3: CARPTSDRGWDEQFF
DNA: TGTGCCAGACCAACATCGGACAGGGGATGGGATGAGCAGTTCTTC

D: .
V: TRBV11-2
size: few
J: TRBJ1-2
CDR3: CASSLGWGLGYTF
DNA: TGTGCCAGCAGCTTAGGTTGGGGTCTTGGCTACACCTTC

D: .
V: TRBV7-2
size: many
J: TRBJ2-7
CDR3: CASTQGGGLSYEQYF
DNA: TGTGCCAGCACCCAAGGGGGGGGCCTGTCCTACGAGCAGTACTTC

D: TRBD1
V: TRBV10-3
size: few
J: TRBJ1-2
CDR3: CAIKRGTGPNYGYTF
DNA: TGTGCCATCAAACGAGGGACAGGACCTAACTATGGCTACACCTTC

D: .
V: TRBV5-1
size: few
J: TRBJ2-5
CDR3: CASSSPGRSKETQYF
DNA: TGCGCCAGCAGTTCCCCCGGCAGGAGTAAAGAGACCCAGTACTTC

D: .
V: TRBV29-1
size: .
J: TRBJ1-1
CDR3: CSVRSFTGVNTEAFF
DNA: TGCAGCGTTAGGTCTTTTACCGGGGTAAACACTGAAGCTTTCTTT

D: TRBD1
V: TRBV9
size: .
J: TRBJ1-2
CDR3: CASSVGLTGGVFYGYTF
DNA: TGTGCCAGCAGCGTAGGGTTGACAGGGGGCGTCTTCTATGGCTACACCTTC

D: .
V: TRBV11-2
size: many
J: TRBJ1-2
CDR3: CASSLTDGSNYGYTF
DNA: TGTGCCAGCAGCCTAACAGATGGTTCTAACTATGGCTACACCTTC

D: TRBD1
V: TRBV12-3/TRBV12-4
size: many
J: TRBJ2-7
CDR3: CASSLGDRSYEQYF
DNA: TGTGCCAGCAGTTTAGGGGACAGGTCCTACGAGCAGTACTTC

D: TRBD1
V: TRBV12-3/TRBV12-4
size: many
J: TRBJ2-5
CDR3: CASSQDRVTQYF
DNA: TGTGCCAGCAGTCAGGACAGGGTCACCCAGTACTTC

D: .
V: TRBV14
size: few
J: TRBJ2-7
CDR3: CASSPRTGFYEQYF
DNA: TGTGCCAGCAGCCCCCGAACAGGGTTCTACGAGCAGTACTTC

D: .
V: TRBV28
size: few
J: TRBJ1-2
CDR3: CASNGGNYGYTF
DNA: TGTGCCAGCAATGGGGGTAACTATGGCTACACCTTC

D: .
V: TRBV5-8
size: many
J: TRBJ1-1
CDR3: CASSLFGVNTEAFF
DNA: TGTGCCAGCAGCCTCTTTGGGGTGAACACTGAAGCTTTCTTT

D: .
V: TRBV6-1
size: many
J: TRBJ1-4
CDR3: CASSEGLTGHSPGKLFF
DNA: TGTGCCAGCAGTGAAGGCCTGACTGGACATTCCCCCGGAAAACTGTTTTTT

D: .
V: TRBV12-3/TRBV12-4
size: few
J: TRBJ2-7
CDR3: CASSMTGTNVYEQYF
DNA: TGTGCCAGCAGTATGACAGGGACTAATGTCTACGAGCAGTACTTC

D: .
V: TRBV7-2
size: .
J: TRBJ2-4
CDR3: CASSRGATTIQYF
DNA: TGTGCCAGCAGCAGAGGGGCCACGACCATTCAGTACTTC

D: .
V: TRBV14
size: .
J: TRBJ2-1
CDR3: CASRRGPSSYNEQFF
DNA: TGTGCCAGCAGAAGAGGACCTAGCTCCTACAATGAGCAGTTCTTC

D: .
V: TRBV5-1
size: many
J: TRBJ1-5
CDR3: CASSLNGQYNQPQHF
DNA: TGCGCCAGCAGCTTAAACGGACAGTACAATCAGCCCCAGCATTTT

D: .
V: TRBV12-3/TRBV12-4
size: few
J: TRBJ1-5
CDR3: CASSPTGAGQPQHF
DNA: TGTGCCAGCAGCCCGACGGGAGCAGGTCAGCCCCAGCATTTT

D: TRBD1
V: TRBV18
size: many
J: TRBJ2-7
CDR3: CASSPPLGQGRSGKLYEQYF
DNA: TGTGCCAGCTCACCACCGTTGGGACAGGGTCGGAGCGGGAAGCTTTACGAGCAGTACTTC

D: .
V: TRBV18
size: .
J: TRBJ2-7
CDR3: CASSPRQQEGVQYF
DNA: TGTGCCAGCTCACCACGGCAGCAGGAAGGGGTGCAGTACTTC

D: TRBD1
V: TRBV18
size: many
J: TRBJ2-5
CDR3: CASSRDRYQETQYF
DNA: TGTGCCAGCTCACGGGACAGGTACCAAGAGACCCAGTACTTC

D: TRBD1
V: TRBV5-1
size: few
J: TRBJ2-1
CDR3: CASSLSRTGVNEQFF
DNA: TGCGCCAGCAGCTTGTCCCGGACAGGGGTCAATGAGCAGTTCTTC

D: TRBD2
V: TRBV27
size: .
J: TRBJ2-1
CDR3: CASRIKRGGYNEQFF
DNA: TGTGCCAGCAGGATCAAGCGGGGAGGGTACAATGAGCAGTTCTTC

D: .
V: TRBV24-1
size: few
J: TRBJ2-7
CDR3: CATSPPGGHEQYF
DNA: TGTGCCACCAGCCCCCCTGGGGGCCACGAGCAGTACTTC

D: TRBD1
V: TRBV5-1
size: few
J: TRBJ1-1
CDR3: CASSLYSGTGGAWATTEAFF
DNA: TGCGCCAGCAGCTTATACTCCGGGACAGGGGGCGCCTGGGCGACCACTGAAGCTTTCTTT

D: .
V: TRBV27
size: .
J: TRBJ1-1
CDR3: CASSPYSPDSNTEAFF
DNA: TGTGCCAGCAGCCCCTACTCACCGGACAGCAACACTGAAGCTTTCTTT

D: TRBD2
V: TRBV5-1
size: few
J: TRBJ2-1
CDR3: CASSLTSGGAGEQFF
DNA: TGCGCCAGCAGCTTGACTAGCGGGGGGGCTGGAGAGCAGTTCTTC

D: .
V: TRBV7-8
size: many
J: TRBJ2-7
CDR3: CASSLMASYEQYF
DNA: TGTGCCAGCAGCTTAATGGCCTCTTACGAGCAGTACTTC

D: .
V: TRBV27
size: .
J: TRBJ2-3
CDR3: CASSYEGPLTQYF
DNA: TGTGCCAGCAGTTACGAGGGACCCCTGACGCAGTATTTT

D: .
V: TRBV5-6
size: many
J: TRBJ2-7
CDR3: CASSLVPDGSYEQYF
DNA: TGTGCCAGCAGCTTGGTTCCGGACGGATCCTACGAGCAGTACTTC

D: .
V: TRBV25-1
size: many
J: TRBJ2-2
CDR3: CASSPAGTNTGELFF
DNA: TGTGCCAGCAGTCCCGCAGGGACGAACACCGGGGAGCTGTTTTTT

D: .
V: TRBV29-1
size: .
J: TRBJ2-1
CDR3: CSVEVGVGSSGLSYNEQFF
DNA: TGCAGCGTTGAAGTTGGGGTAGGGAGTAGCGGTCTCTCCTACAATGAGCAGTTCTTC

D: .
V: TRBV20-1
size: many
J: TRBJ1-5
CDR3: CSARSGSLSNQPQHF
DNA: TGCAGTGCTAGATCAGGGTCACTTAGCAATCAGCCCCAGCATTTT

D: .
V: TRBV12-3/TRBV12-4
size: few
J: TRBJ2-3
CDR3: CASSLGSYTDTQYF
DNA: TGTGCCAGCAGTTTGGGCAGTTACACAGATACGCAGTATTTT

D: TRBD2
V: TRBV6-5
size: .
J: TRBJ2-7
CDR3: CASSYSFGREQYF
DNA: TGTGCCAGCAGTTACTCGTTCGGGAGGGAGCAGTACTTC

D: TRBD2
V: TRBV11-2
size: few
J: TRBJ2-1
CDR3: CASSSTAGGPYNEQFF
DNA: TGTGCCAGCAGCTCCACTGCGGGAGGGCCCTACAATGAGCAGTTCTTC

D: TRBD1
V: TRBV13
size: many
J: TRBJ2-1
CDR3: CASSTRQGSHYNEQFF
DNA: TGTGCCAGCAGCACGAGACAGGGGAGTCATTACAATGAGCAGTTCTTC

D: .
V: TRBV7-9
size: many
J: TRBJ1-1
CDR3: CASSEYRNTEAFF
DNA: TGTGCCAGCAGCGAATACAGGAACACTGAAGCTTTCTTT

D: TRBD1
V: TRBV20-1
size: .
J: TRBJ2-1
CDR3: CSARDMDRTYNEQFF
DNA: TGCAGTGCTAGAGATATGGACAGGACCTACAATGAGCAGTTCTTC

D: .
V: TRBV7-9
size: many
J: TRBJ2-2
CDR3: CASSKLNTGELFF
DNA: TGTGCCAGCAGCAAACTTAACACCGGGGAGCTGTTTTTT

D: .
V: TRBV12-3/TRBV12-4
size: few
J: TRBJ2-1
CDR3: CASSLKIYNEQFF
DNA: TGTGCCAGCAGTCTGAAAATCTACAATGAGCAGTTCTTC

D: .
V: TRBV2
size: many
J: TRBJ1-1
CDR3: CASSPFGGNTEAFF
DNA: TGTGCCAGCAGTCCCTTTGGGGGGAACACTGAAGCTTTCTTT

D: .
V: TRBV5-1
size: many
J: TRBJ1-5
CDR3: CASSLTAPLPVECQPQHF
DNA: TGCGCCAGCAGCTTGACAGCTCCTTTACCTGTCGAGTGTCAGCCCCAGCATTTT

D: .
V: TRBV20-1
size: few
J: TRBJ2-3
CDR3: CSARFGSAYTDTQYF
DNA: TGCAGTGCTAGATTTGGTTCCGCCTACACAGATACGCAGTATTTT

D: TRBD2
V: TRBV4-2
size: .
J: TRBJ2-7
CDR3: CASSRRSGLDGDEQYF
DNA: TGTGCCAGCAGCCGCCGATCCGGACTAGACGGGGACGAGCAGTACTTC

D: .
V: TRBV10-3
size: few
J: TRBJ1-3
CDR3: CAISHSSGNTIYF
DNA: TGTGCCATCAGTCACAGCTCTGGAAACACCATATATTTT

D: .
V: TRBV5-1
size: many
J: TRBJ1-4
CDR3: CASSNAGTRNEKLFF
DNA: TGCGCCAGCAGCAACGCCGGGACACGTAATGAAAAACTGTTTTTT

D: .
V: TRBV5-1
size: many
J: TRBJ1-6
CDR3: CASSLGQGRNSPLHF
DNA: TGCGCCAGCAGCTTGGGGCAGGGGAGAAATTCACCCCTCCACTTT

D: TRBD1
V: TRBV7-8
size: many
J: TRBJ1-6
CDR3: CASSLQGESPLHF
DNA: TGTGCCAGCAGCTTACAGGGGGAATCACCCCTCCACTTT

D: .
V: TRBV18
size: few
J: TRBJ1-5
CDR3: CASSPPGVINQPQHF
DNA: TGTGCCAGCTCACCACCGGGGGTGATCAATCAGCCCCAGCATTTT

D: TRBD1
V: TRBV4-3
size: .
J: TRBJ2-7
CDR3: CASSQLAGTGRYEQYF
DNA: TGCGCCAGCAGCCAGCTCGCCGGGACAGGGCGCTACGAGCAGTACTTC

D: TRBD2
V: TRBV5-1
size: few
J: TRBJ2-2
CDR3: CASRVGLAETNTGELFF
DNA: TGCGCCAGCAGGGTGGGACTAGCGGAAACGAACACCGGGGAGCTGTTTTTT

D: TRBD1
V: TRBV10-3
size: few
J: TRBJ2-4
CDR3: CATADRVENIQYF
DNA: TGTGCCACCGCCGACAGGGTAGAAAACATTCAGTACTTC

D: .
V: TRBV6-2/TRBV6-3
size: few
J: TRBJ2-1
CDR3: CASQRGYNEQFF
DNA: TGTGCCTCACAGAGAGGGTACAATGAGCAGTTCTTC

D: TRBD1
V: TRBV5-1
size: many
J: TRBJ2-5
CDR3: CASSLGTGPKETQYF
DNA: TGCGCCAGCAGCTTGGGGACAGGGCCTAAAGAGACCCAGTACTTC

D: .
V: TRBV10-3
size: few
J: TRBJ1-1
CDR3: CAINGANTEAFF
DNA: TGTGCCATCAATGGGGCGAACACTGAAGCTTTCTTT

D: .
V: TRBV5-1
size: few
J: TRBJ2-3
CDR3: CASCITTDTQYF
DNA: TGCGCCAGCTGTATAACCACAGATACGCAGTATTTT